The 5 T cell receptor beta chains in this list originate from one sample, sequenced in a study of T cells after yellow fever vaccination. TCRdb re-called the 5' RACE reads through MiXCR, storing one row per CDR3 protein. The table includes fewer than 500,000 distinct CDR3 sequences, 15% to 20% detected once. Material: PBMCs, obtained before the yellow fever booster vaccination. The receptors were gathered from a man between 18 and 35 years old who received the YFV17D yellow fever vaccine.

The chain joins TRBV2 to TRBJ2-1, with D possibly being TRBD1 or TRBD2 (6 bases each). The CDR3 loop spans 13 amino acids. V shed 6 bases and J shed 10 bases, with 16 bases lying between them. Germline values: CDR1 SNHLY, CDR2 FYNNEI. CDR3 loop: CASRISLGGEQFF. Here the CDR3 DNA reads TGTGCCAGCAGAATCAGCCTAGGGGGGGAGCAGTTCTTC.

This clonotype showed up just a few times. The gene calls are TRBV7-9 and TRBJ1-6; 12 bases line up with TRBD1. Germline CDR1 and CDR2: SEHNR and FQNEAQ (reference sequence). The V gene end was trimmed by 1 base and the J gene end by 6 bases; junction bases not matched to a gene: 4. CDR3 length equals 17 residues. The CDR3: CASSLEGTGGSNSPLHF. The CDR3, as DNA: TGTGCCAGCAGCTTAGAAGGGACAGGGGGCTCTAATTCACCCCTCCACTTT.

The rearrangement links TRBV5-6 to TRBJ1-2; 7 bases map to TRBD1. Germline V gene data show CDR1 as SGHDT and CDR2 as YYEEEE. The CDR3 is 16 amino acids. V lost 2 bases to trimming and J lost 4 bases; unmatched junction nucleotides: 11. CDR3 loop: CASSFQGDTVPYGYTF. DNA for the CDR3: TGTGCCAGCAGCTTTCAGGGGGACACGGTACCCTATGGCTACACCTTC.

V gene TRBV6-2 or TRBV6-3 combines with J gene TRBJ2-3, with TRBD1 as a possible D gene (5 bases). The V end was cut by 0 bases, the J end by 2 bases, with 12 bases between. The germline CDR1 and CDR2 sequences are MNHEY and SVGEGT. CDR3 length: 16 residues. The CDR3 reads CASSYSGQGTTDTQYF. The CDR3, as DNA: TGTGCCAGCAGTTACTCAGGCCAGGGTACCACAGATACGCAGTATTTT.

As DNA, the CDR3 is TGTGCCAGCAGCTTCTATCAGGGGGACACTGAAGCTTTCTTT. Protein product: CASSFYQGDTEAFF. The V gene is TRBV27, the J gene TRBJ1-1; 7 bases match TRBD1. Trimming took 6 bases from V and 3 from J; bases not matched to a gene: 7. Germline V gives CDR1 MNHEY, CDR2 SMNVEV (reference sequence). This CDR3 has 14 residues.